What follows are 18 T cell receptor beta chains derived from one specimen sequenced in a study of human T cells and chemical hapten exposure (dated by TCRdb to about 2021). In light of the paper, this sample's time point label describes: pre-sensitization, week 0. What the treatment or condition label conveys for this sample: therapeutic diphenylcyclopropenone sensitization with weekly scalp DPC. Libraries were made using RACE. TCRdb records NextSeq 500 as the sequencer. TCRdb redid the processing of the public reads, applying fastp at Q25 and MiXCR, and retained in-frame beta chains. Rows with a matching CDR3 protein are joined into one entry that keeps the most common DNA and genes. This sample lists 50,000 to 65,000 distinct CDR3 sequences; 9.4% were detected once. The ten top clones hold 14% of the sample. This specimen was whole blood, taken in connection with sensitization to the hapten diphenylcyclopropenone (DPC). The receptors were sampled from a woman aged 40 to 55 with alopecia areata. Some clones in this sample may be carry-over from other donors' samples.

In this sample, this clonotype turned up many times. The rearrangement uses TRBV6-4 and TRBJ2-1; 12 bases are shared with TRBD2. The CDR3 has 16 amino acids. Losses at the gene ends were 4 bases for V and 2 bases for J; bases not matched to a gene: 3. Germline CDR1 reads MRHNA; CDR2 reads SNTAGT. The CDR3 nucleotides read TGTGCCAGCAGTGCTAGCGGGGGGGGCACCTACAATGAGCAGTTCTTC. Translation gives CASSASGGGTYNEQFF.

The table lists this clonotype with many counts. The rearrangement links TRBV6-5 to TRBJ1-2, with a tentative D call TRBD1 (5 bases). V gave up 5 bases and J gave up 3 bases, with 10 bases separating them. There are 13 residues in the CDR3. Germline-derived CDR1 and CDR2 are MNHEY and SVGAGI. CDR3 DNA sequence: TGTGCCAGCAGTCCGGGGCTCGACTATGGCTACACCTTC. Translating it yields CASSPGLDYGYTF.

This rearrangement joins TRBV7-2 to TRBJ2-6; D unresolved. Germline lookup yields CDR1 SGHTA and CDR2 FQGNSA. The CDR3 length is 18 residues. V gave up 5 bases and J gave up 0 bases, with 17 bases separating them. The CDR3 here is CASSAQIGRSSGANVLTF. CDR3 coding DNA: TGTGCCAGCAGCGCGCAAATAGGACGGAGCTCTGGGGCCAACGTCCTGACTTTC.

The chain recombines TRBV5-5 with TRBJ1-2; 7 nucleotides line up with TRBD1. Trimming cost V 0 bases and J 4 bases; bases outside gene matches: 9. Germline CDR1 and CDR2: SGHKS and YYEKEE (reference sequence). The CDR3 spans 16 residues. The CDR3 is CASSLDKDRPFYGYTF. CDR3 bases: TGTGCCAGCAGCTTGGATAAGGACAGGCCCTTCTATGGCTACACCTTC. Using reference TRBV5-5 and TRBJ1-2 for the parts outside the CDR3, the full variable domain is DAGVTQSPTHLIKTRGQQVTLRCSPISGHKSVSWYQQVLGQGPQFIFQYYEKEERGRGNFPDRFSARQFPNYSSELNVNALLLGDSALYLCASSLDKDRPFYGYTFGSGTRLTVV.

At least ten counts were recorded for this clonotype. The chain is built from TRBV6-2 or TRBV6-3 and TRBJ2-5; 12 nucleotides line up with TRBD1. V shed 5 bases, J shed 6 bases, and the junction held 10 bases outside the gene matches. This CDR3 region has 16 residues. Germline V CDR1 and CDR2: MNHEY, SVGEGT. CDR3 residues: CASSPPKGTGGKTQYF. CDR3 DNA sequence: TGTGCCAGCAGTCCTCCTAAGGGGACAGGGGGCAAGACCCAGTACTTC.

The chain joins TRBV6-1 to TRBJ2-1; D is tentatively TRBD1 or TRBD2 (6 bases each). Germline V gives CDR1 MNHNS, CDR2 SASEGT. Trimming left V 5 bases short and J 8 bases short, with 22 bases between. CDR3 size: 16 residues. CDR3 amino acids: CASSSIPGGPRHEQFF. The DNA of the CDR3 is TGTGCCAGCAGTTCAATCCCTGGGGGGCCGCGCCATGAGCAGTTCTTC.

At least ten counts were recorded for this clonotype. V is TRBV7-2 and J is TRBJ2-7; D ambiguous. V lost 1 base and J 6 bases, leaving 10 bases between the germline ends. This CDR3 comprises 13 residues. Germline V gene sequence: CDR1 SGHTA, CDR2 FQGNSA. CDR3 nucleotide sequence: TGTGCCAGCAGCTTAGTAAAGGGTCCCGAGCAGTACTTC. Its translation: CASSLVKGPEQYF.

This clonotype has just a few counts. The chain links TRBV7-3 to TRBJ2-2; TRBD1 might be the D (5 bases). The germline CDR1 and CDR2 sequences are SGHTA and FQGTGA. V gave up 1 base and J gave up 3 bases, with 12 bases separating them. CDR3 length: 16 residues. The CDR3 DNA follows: TGTGCCAGCAGCTTAAGGAAGGGGCGCCACACCGGGGAGCTGTTTTTT. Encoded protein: CASSLRKGRHTGELFF.

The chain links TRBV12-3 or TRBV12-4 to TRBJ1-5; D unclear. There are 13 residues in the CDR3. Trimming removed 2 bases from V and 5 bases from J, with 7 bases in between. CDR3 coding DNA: TGTGCCAGCAGTTTAACAGCCGATCAGCCCCAGCATTTT. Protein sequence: CASSLTADQPQHF.

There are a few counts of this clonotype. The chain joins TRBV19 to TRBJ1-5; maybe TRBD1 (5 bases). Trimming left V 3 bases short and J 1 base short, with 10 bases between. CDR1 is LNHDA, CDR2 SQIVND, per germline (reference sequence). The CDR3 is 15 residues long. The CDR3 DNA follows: TGTGCCAGTAGTATCGCGGGGGGAAGCAATCAGCCCCAGCATTTT. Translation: CASSIAGGSNQPQHF. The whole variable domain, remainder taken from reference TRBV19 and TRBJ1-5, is DGGITQSPKYLFRKEGQNVTLSCEQNLNHDAMYWYRQDPGQGLRLIYYSQIVNDFQKGDIAEGYSVSREKKESFPLTVTSAQKNPTAFYLCASSIAGGSNQPQHFGDGTRLSIL.

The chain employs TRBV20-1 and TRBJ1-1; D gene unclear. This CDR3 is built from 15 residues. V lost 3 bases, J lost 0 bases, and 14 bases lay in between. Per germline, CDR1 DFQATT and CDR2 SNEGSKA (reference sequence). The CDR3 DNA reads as TGCAGTGCTAGCTCACCCAGGCTCATGAACACTGAAGCTTTCTTT. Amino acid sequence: CSASSPRLMNTEAFF.

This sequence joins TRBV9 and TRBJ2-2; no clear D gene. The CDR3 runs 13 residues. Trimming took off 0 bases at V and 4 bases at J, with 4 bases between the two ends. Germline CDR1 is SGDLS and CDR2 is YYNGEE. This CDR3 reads CASSVASTGELFF. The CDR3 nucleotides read TGTGCCAGCAGCGTAGCATCCACCGGGGAGCTGTTTTTT.

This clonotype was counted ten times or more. The CDR3 is CASSFGGLGEQYF. CDR3 sequence (DNA): TGTGCCAGCAGCTTCGGGGGCTTGGGGGAGCAGTACTTC. V is TRBV5-5 and J is TRBJ2-7; D tentatively fits TRBD1 or TRBD2 (6 bases each). This CDR3 region has 13 residues. Germline lookup yields CDR1 SGHKS and CDR2 YYEKEE (reference sequence). Trimming cost V 2 bases and J 7 bases, with 13 bases left between them.

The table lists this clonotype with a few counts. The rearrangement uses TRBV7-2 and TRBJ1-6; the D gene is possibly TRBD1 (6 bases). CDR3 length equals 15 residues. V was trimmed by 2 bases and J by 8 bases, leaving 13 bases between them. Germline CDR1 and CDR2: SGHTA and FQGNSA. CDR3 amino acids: CASSLMQGNYSPLHF. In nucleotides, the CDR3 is TGTGCCAGCAGCTTAATGCAGGGGAACTATTCACCCCTCCACTTT.

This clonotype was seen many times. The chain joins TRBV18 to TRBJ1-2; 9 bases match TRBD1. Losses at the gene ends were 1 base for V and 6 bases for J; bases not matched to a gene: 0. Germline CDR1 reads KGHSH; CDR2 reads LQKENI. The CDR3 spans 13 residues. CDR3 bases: TGTGCCAGCTCACCACGGACAGGGGATGGCTACACCTTC. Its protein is CASSPRTGDGYTF.

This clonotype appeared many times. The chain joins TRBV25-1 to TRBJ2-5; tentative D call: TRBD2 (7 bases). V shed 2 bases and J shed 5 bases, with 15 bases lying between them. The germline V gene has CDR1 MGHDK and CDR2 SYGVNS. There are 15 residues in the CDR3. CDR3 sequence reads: CASSERGAQRETQYF. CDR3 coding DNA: TGTGCCAGCAGTGAACGGGGGGCCCAGCGGGAGACCCAGTACTTC. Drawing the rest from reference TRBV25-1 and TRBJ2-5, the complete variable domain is EADIYQTPRYLVIGTGKKITLECSQTMGHDKMYWYQQDPGMELHLIHYSYGVNSTEKGDLSSESTVSRIRTEHFPLTLESARPSHTSQYLCASSERGAQRETQYFGPGTRLLVL.

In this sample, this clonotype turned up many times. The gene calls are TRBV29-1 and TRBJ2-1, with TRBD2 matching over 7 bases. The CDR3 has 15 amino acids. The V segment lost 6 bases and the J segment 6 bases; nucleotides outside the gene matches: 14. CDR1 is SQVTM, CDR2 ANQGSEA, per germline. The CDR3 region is CSVVPMGGNLNEQFF. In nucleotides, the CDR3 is TGCAGCGTCGTTCCTATGGGGGGGAACCTCAATGAGCAGTTCTTC.

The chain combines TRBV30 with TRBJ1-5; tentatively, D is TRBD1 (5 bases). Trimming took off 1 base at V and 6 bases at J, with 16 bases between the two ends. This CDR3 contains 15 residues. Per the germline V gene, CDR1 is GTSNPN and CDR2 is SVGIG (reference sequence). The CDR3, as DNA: TGTGCCTGGAGTGCCCGGGGCTCATCCCGTCAGCCCCAGCATTTT. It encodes CAWSARGSSRQPQHF. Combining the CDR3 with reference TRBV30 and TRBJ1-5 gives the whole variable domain SQTIHQWPATLVQPVGSPLSLECTVEGTSNPNLYWYRQAAGRGLQLLFYSVGIGQISSEVPQNLSASRPQDRQFILSSKKLLLSDSGFYLCAWSARGSSRQPQHFGDGTRLSIL.